This T cell receptor beta chain stems from a study of CD8+CD57+ T cells in acquired aplastic anemia. Whole-study context: Sorted CD4+ and CD8+ cells yielded DNA averaging around 3.2 ug. As sequenced from healthy donors, CD4+ cells averaged about 10 million reads. Whole-study results and caveats: In common between the patients and the controls were around 30 CD8+ CDR3 sequences.

With regard to this clonotype: Its antigen is currently unknown.

The V gene lost 6 bases and the J gene lost 1 base, with 12 bases spanning the gap. The CDR3 is 14 amino acids. Germline-derived CDR1 and CDR2 are SNHLY and FYNNEI. Using genomic DNA as the template, TCR beta VDJ and CDR3 profiling was carried out. Each CDR3 protein gets one entry after TCRdb re-called the reads with MiXCR. The repertoire holds about 220,000 distinct CDR3 sequences, with around 32% as singletons. This sequence joins TRBV2 and TRBJ1-1; a possible D gene is TRBD1 (6 bases). The sequence was obtained from a human donor in good health, serving as a control. Sequenced input: sorted CD4+, CD8+, or CD8+CD57+ T cells (not recorded which) from PBMCs. The CDR3 reads CASRVQGPNTEAFF. The CDR3 bases are TGTGCCAGCAGGGTACAGGGCCCGAACACTGAAGCTTTCTTT.